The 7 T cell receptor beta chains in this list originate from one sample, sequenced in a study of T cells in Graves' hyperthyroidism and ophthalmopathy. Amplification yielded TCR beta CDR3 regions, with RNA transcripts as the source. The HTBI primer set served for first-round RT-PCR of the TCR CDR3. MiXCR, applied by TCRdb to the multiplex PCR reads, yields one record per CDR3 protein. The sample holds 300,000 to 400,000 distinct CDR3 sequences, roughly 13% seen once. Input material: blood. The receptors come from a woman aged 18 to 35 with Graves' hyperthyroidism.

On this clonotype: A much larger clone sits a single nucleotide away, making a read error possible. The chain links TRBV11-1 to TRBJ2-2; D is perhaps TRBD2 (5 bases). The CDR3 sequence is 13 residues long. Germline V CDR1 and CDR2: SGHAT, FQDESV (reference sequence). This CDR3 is CASSSAKSGELLF. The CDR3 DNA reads TGTGCCAGCAGCTCGGCCAAATCCGGGGAGCTGCTTTTT. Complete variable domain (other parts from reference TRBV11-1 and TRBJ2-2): EAEVAQSPRYKITEKSQAVAFWCDPISGHATLYWYRQILGQGPELLVQFQDESVVDDSQLPKDRFSAERLKGVDSTLKIQPAELGDSAMYLCASSSAKSGELLFGEGSRLTVL.

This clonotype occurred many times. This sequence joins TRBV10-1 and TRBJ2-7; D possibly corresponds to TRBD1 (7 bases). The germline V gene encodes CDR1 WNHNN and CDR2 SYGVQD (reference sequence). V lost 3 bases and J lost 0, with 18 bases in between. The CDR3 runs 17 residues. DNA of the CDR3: TGCGCCAGCAGTGATACCCGAGGCGGGGACAGCTCCTACGAGCAGTACTTC. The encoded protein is CASSDTRGGDSSYEQYF.

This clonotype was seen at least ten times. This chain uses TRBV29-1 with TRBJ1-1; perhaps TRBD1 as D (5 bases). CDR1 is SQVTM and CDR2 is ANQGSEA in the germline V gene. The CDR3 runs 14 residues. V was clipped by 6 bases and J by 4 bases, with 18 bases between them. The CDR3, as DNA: TGCAGCGTCCCCCTTCACGGGCAGGGCACTGAAGCTTTCTTT. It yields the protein CSVPLHGQGTEAFF. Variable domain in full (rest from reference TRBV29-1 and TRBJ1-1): SAVISQKPSRDICQRGTSLTIQCQVDSQVTMMFWYRQQPGQSLTLIATANQGSEATYESGFVIDKFPISRPNLTFSTLTVSNMSPEDSSIYLCSVPLHGQGTEAFFGQGTRLTVV.

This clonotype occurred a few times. The CDR3 DNA follows: TGTGCCAGCAGCCACCGGGGGGGGCCCTCCTACGAGCAGTACTTC. This codes for CASSHRGGPSYEQYF. The rearrangement uses TRBV13 and TRBJ2-7; TRBD2 matches 8 bases. Trimming at V came to 5 bases and at J to 0 bases, leaving 6 bases not matched to a gene. The V gene's germline CDR1 is PRHDT and CDR2 FYEKMQ (reference sequence). This CDR3 has 15 amino acids.

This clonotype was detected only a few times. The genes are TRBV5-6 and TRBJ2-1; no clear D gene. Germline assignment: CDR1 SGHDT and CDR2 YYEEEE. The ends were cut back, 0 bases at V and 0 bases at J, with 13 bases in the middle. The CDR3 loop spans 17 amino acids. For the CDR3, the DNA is TGTGCCAGCAGCTTGGATGGGCCTTCTAGCTCCTACAATGAGCAGTTCTTC. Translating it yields CASSLDGPSSSYNEQFF.

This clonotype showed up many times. The chain's CDR3 is CASIHGTINTGELFF. CDR3 DNA: TGTGCCAGCATCCACGGGACTATCAACACCGGGGAGCTGTTTTTT. The chain employs TRBV28 and TRBJ2-2, with 7 bases fitting TRBD2. The CDR3 consists of 15 residues. The V segment lost 7 bases and the J segment 2 bases; nucleotides outside the gene matches: 7. Looked up from germline, CDR1 is MDHEN and CDR2 is SYDVKM.

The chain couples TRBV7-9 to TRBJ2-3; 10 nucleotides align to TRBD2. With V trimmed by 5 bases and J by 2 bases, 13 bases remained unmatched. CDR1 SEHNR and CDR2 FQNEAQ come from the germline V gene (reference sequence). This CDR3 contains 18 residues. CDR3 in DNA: TGTGCCAGCAGCGCCCTCCCTGTACTAGCGGGGTCCACAGATACGCAGTATTTT. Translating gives CASSALPVLAGSTDTQYF.